The sample holds one count of the clone carrying this T cell receptor (beta chain). Its antigen is still unknown. The data derive from a study of graft-versus-host responses after intestinal transplantation. Study background: Recipients received multivisceral, liver-intestinal, or isolated intestinal transplants. Anti-thymocyte globulin served as induction for all recipients, who then took tacrolimus and steroids for roughly 3 years.

The CDR3 loop spans 13 amino acids. Germline values: CDR1 MNHNS, CDR2 SASEGT. J gave up 5 bases and V 6 bases, and 7 bases lay outside the gene matches. The study's findings and limits: Detection of GvH clones occurred in recipient marrow, and some had their first appearance in ileum or blood. Subjects displaying graft-donor T cell macrochimerism possessed elevated graft-versus-host to host-versus-graft clonal ratios inside allografts.

Graft tissue processing released intraepithelial and lamina propria lymphocytes. The repertoire was sequenced with immunoSEQ multiplex PCR; TCRdb's copy has only in-frame clones and lacks some. Of nearly 30,000 clones in the sample, approximately 80% were seen once. Sequences were derived from ileum tissue, sampled 98 days after intestinal transplantation. This chain uses TRBV6-1 with TRBJ2-7; 7 bases map to TRBD1. This clonotype originated in a human patient who received an intestinal transplant, so some T cells may come from the graft donor. CDR3 DNA: TGTGCCAGCAGGGGAGACAGGGCCCACGAGCAGTACTTC. Its protein is CASRGDRAHEQYF.